A selection of T cell receptor beta chains follows, all from one sample in a study of blood T cell repertoires in COVID-19. Generated by immunoSEQ multiplex PCR, the TCRdb table keeps only in-frame clones and is missing some. The table records about 70,000 clones, around four fifths of them present only once. Sequenced: peripheral blood. The receptors come from a woman in her sixties or seventies with acute or convalescent COVID-19. The CDR3 runs from the conserved cysteine through the conserved F or W. The D gene is left open where the match is weak. Not every row has a clone size; where given, it reads once, few, many or a size class.

cdr3_length	v_call	j_call	d_call	clone_size	cdr3_aa	cdr3_nt
13	TRBV12-3/TRBV12-4	TRBJ2-7	-	-	CASSLVTEHEQYF	TGTGCCAGCAGTTTAGTGACAGAGCACGAGCAGTACTTC
16	TRBV24-1	TRBJ2-1	TRBD1	-	CATSGTGTGSNNEQFF	TGTGCCACCAGTGGCACCGGGACAGGGTCGAACAATGAGCAGTTCTTC
12	TRBV29-1	TRBJ1-2	-	-	CSVSTGNHGYTF	TGCAGCGTCAGTACAGGGAATCATGGCTACACCTTC
15	TRBV5-4	TRBJ1-1	TRBD1	once	CASSPFRDRGVEAFF	TGTGCCAGCAGCCCTTTCCGGGACAGGGGCGTTGAAGCTTTCTTT
20	TRBV19	TRBJ2-3	-	-	CASSTGPLDFSRDGTDTQYF	TGTGCCAGTAGTACCGGGCCACTAGATTTTTCCCGTGATGGCACAGATACGCAGTATTTT
17	TRBV3-1/TRBV3-2	TRBJ1-2	-	-	CASSFTTRLTGHYGYTF	TGTGCCAGCAGCTTCACCACCCGTCTTACAGGGCACTATGGCTACACCTTC
14	TRBV11-3	TRBJ2-2	TRBD1	once	CASSRDRGTGELFF	TGTGCCAGCAGCCGGGACAGGGGCACCGGGGAGCTGTTTTTT
16	TRBV4-2	TRBJ2-7	TRBD2	-	CASSLGTSGNQYEQYF	TGTGCCAGCAGCCTCGGGACTAGCGGGAACCAGTACGAGCAGTACTTC
16	TRBV5-1	TRBJ2-6	-	-	CASSSRAASGANVLTF	TGCGCCAGCAGCTCCCGAGCCGCCTCTGGGGCCAACGTCCTGACTTTC
13	TRBV30	TRBJ1-1	-	-	CAWSQFLSSEAFF	TGTGCCTGGAGCCAATTTCTCTCGAGTGAAGCTTTCTTT
16	TRBV5-1	TRBJ2-1	TRBD2	-	CASSLVTSGSVGEQFF	TGCGCCAGCAGCTTAGTTACTAGCGGGAGCGTTGGTGAGCAGTTCTTC
15	TRBV5-4	TRBJ1-1	TRBD1	once	CASSSGQVKNTEAFF	TGTGCCAGCAGCTCTGGACAGGTGAAGAACACTGAAGCTTTCTTT
14	TRBV6-5	TRBJ1-5	TRBD1	-	CASRRTGGNQPQHF	TGTGCCAGCAGGAGGACAGGCGGCAATCAGCCCCAGCATTTT
13	TRBV6-6	TRBJ2-5	-	-	CASSWTAQETQYF	TGTGCCAGCAGTTGGACAGCCCAAGAGACCCAGTACTTC
16	TRBV5-1	TRBJ2-3	-	-	CASSLAVRGSTDTQYF	TGCGCCAGCAGCTTGGCAGTACGGGGGAGCACAGATACGCAGTATTTT
18	TRBV3-1/TRBV3-2	TRBJ2-2	TRBD2	-	CASSQVLRSGRAPGELFF	TGTGCCAGCAGCCAAGTATTGAGAAGCGGGAGGGCCCCCGGGGAGCTGTTTTTT
15	TRBV11-3	TRBJ1-3	TRBD1	-	CASSLRTGAGNTIYF	TGTGCCAGCAGCTTACGAACAGGGGCTGGAAACACCATATATTTT
15	TRBV11-2	TRBJ2-5	TRBD2	-	CASSYLAGGQETQYF	TGTGCCAGCAGCTATCTAGCGGGGGGTCAAGAGACCCAGTACTTC
18	TRBV24-1	TRBJ2-1	-	-	CATSDSSPGGGIDNEQFF	TGTGCCACCAGTGATTCCTCCCCGGGTGGCGGTATCGACAATGAGCAGTTCTTC
15	TRBV28	TRBJ1-1	TRBD1	-	CASSLRSGGKNEAFF	TGTGCCAGCAGTTTACGCTCAGGGGGAAAGAATGAAGCTTTCTTT
13	TRBV19	TRBJ2-6	-	once	CASDNSGANVLTF	TGTGCCAGTGACAACTCTGGGGCCAACGTCCTGACTTTC
13	TRBV30	TRBJ1-1	-	once	CAWSVGGNTEAFF	TGTGCCTGGAGTGTGGGGGGGAACACTGAAGCTTTCTTT
13	TRBV6-5	TRBJ1-2	-	-	CASRGWGDDGYTF	TGTGCCAGCAGGGGCTGGGGAGATGATGGCTACACCTTC
17	TRBV5-4	TRBJ1-2	TRBD1	-	CASSQDRGVTLIYGYTF	TGTGCCAGCAGCCAAGACAGGGGAGTAACCCTTATCTATGGCTACACCTTC
14	TRBV5-1	TRBJ1-5	-	-	CASSLDGFNQPQHF	TGCGCCAGCAGCTTGGACGGTTTCAATCAGCCCCAGCATTTT
13	TRBV5-1	TRBJ1-1	TRBD1	few	CASIGQGATEAFF	TGCGCCAGCATCGGACAGGGGGCCACTGAAGCTTTCTTT
14	TRBV21-1	TRBJ2-3	-	-	CASSTDLRDRFWYF	TGTGCCAGCAGCACAGATCTCCGGGACAGGTTTTGGTATTTT
13	TRBV11-2	TRBJ2-7	TRBD1	-	CASSRDRVYEQYF	TGTGCCAGCAGTAGGGACAGGGTCTACGAGCAGTACTTC
17	TRBV5-1	TRBJ2-5	TRBD2	few	CASSFLGGTSTTETQYF	TGCGCCAGCAGCTTCCTCGGGGGGACGTCCACTACAGAGACCCAGTACTTC
14	TRBV6-5	TRBJ1-1	-	-	CASGTRYQNTEAFF	TGTGCCAGCGGCACCCGTTACCAGAACACTGAAGCTTTCTTT
15	TRBV29-1	TRBJ2-5	-	-	CSLANRSGYQETQYF	TGCAGCCTCGCAAACCGGTCGGGGTACCAAGAGACCCAGTACTTC
15	TRBV15	TRBJ1-1	-	-	CATSKGVNLNTEAFF	TGTGCCACCAGCAAGGGGGTAAATTTGAACACTGAAGCTTTCTTT
13	TRBV12-3/TRBV12-4	TRBJ1-2	-	-	CASSLRQLSGYTF	TGTGCCAGCAGTTTGAGACAGCTCTCTGGCTACACCTTC
14	TRBV25-1	TRBJ1-5	-	-	CASSDSGKNQPQHF	TGTGCCAGCAGTGATAGCGGGAAGAATCAGCCCCAGCATTTT
12	TRBV12-3/TRBV12-4	TRBJ1-2	TRBD1	-	CASSGQGYGYTF	TGTGCCAGCAGCGGACAGGGGTATGGCTACACCTTC
14	TRBV19	TRBJ2-3	TRBD2	-	CASSSGLERDTQYF	TGTGCCAGTAGTTCGGGACTAGAGCGGGATACGCAGTATTTT
16	TRBV18	TRBJ1-4	-	-	CASSPPQRASNEKLFF	TGTGCCAGCTCACCGCCACAGCGGGCCTCTAATGAAAAACTGTTTTTT
20	TRBV28	TRBJ1-5	TRBD1	-	CASSPLTGGGPPYSNQPQHF	TGTGCCAGCAGTCCGCTGACAGGGGGCGGCCCACCTTATAGCAATCAGCCCCAGCATTTT
14	TRBV4-1	TRBJ2-7	TRBD1	-	CASSQLGQGYEQYF	TGCGCCAGCAGCCAACTCGGACAGGGTTACGAGCAGTACTTC
17	TRBV18	TRBJ1-1	-	-	CASSPQATGSGDTEAFF	TGTGCCAGCTCACCACAAGCCACAGGGAGCGGGGACACTGAAGCTTTCTTT
13	TRBV9	TRBJ2-2	-	-	CASSPSRTGELFF	TGTGCCAGCAGCCCTAGCCGCACCGGGGAGCTGTTTTTT
13	TRBV11-3	TRBJ2-5	-	once	CASSLDRQETQYF	TGTGCCAGCAGCTTAGACCGGCAAGAGACCCAGTACTTC
20	TRBV14	TRBJ2-2	TRBD1	few	CASSQGVGQGYGPNTGELFF	TGTGCCAGCAGCCAAGGTGTGGGACAGGGTTATGGCCCGAACACCGGGGAGCTGTTTTTT
13	TRBV10-3	TRBJ2-3	TRBD1	-	CAIKGQGSDTQYF	TGTGCCATCAAGGGACAGGGCTCAGATACGCAGTATTTT
14	TRBV28	TRBJ2-7	-	-	CASSGGVYGYEQYF	TGTGCCAGCAGCGGCGGGGTCTACGGCTACGAGCAGTACTTC
14	TRBV30	TRBJ1-1	-	-	CARHPGDRDTEAFF	TGTGCCAGACATCCAGGGGATCGGGACACTGAAGCTTTCTTT
15	TRBV5-6	TRBJ2-3	TRBD2	-	CASSQKREYRDTQYF	TGTGCCAGCAGCCAAAAGCGGGAGTACAGAGATACGCAGTATTTT
15	TRBV4-2	TRBJ2-2	-	-	CASRYREVNTGELFF	TGTGCCAGCAGGTACAGGGAAGTAAACACCGGGGAGCTGTTTTTT
16	TRBV28	TRBJ2-3	-	-	CASSLLQTRPTDTQYF	TGTGCCAGCAGTTTATTACAGACCAGACCCACAGATACGCAGTATTTT
15	TRBV3-1/TRBV3-2	TRBJ2-7	TRBD1	once	CASSQQRFSGGWQYF	TGTGCCAGCAGCCAACAGCGTTTCTCAGGGGGTTGGCAGTACTTC
15	TRBV5-1	TRBJ2-7	TRBD1	-	CASSPLTGVSYEQYF	TGCGCCAGCAGTCCTCTGACAGGGGTCTCCTACGAGCAGTACTTC
17	TRBV14	TRBJ1-3	-	-	CASSQDQGGGILTTIYF	TGTGCCAGCAGCCAAGATCAGGGAGGTGGAATCCTAACCACCATATATTTT